This passage covers 9 T cell receptor beta chains from one sample sequenced in a study of T cells in Graves' hyperthyroidism and ophthalmopathy (dated by TCRdb to between 2018 and 2020). Receptors were amplified or captured by multiplex PCR. The reads were generated on an Illumina HiSeq 2000. The TCR beta CDR3 regions were amplified from the RNA transcripts. The first round of RT-PCR for the TCR CDR3 was performed with the HTBI primer set and the Qiagen OneStep RT-PCR kit. TCRdb applied fastp at Q25 and MiXCR to the public reads, then kept only in-frame beta chains. Each entry is one CDR3 protein sequence, shown with its most common DNA and genes. The sample contains around 520,000 distinct CDR3 sequences, 12% to 15% of them found a single time. The ten top clones hold over 11% of the sample. Source material: blood. The source is a woman between 35 and 50 years old with Graves' hyperthyroidism.

J is TRBJ2-6 and V is TRBV7-9; D gene ambiguous. CDR3 length: 13 amino acids. Trimming shortened V by 6 bases and J by 4 bases, and 7 bases separated the two germline ends. Germline V lookup: CDR1 SEHNR, CDR2 FQNEAQ (reference sequence). CDR3 DNA: TGTGCCAGCAGGACCGACGGGGCCAACGTCCTGACTTTC. Amino acids: CASRTDGANVLTF.

This clonotype was picked up many times. The chain couples TRBV20-1 to TRBJ1-1; TRBD1 aligns across 10 bases. Germline CDR1 and CDR2: DFQATT and SNEGSKA (reference sequence). V trimming: 6 bases; J trimming: 8 bases; junction bases outside the gene matches: 6. The length of the CDR3 is 12 residues. CDR3 loop: CSAHPGQGEAFF. The CDR3, as DNA: TGCAGTGCCCACCCGGGACAGGGGGAAGCTTTCTTT.

This clonotype was detected only a few times. The chain joins TRBV7-3 to TRBJ2-3; D is ambiguous. The V gene's germline CDR1 is SGHTA and CDR2 FQGTGA. V was shortened by 1 base and J by 0 bases, with 14 bases between the two germline ends. The CDR3 sequence is 17 residues long. CDR3 region: CASSLSWTALSTDTQYF. CDR3 sequence (DNA): TGTGCCAGCAGCTTAAGCTGGACGGCGCTTAGCACAGATACGCAGTATTTT. Full variable domain (outside the CDR3, taken from reference TRBV7-3 and TRBJ2-3): GAGVSQTPSNKVTEKGKYVELRCDPISGHTALYWYRQSLGQGPEFLIYFQGTGAADDSGLPNDRFFAVRPEGSVSTLKIQRTERGDSAVYLCASSLSWTALSTDTQYFGPGTRLTVL.

Ten or more counts support this clonotype. J is TRBJ2-1 and V is TRBV2; 8 nucleotides match TRBD2. This CDR3 region has 13 residues. Germline CDR1 is SNHLY and CDR2 is FYNNEI. V was clipped by 2 bases and J by 9 bases; unmatched bases: 3. The CDR3 here is CASSESSGIEQFF. The DNA of the CDR3 is TGTGCCAGCAGTGAAAGTAGCGGGATTGAGCAGTTCTTC.

There are many counts of this clonotype. The V and J genes are TRBV28 and TRBJ1-4; D unclear. Trimming cost V 3 bases and J 7 bases, with 18 bases left between them. The CDR3 runs 16 residues. Germline V gene lookup returns CDR1 MDHEN and CDR2 SYDVKM. CDR3 loop: CASSFVHIGDREKLFF. Written as DNA, the CDR3 is TGTGCCAGCAGTTTCGTCCATATAGGAGACCGTGAAAAACTGTTTTTT.

This clonotype was recorded at least ten times. The V gene is TRBV2, the J gene TRBJ2-7; TRBD2 agrees at 13 bases. Trimming cost V 5 bases and J 7 bases; bases outside gene matches: 11. Per the germline V gene, CDR1 is SNHLY and CDR2 is FYNNEI. The CDR3 is 16 amino acids. The CDR3 here is CASSTRWTSGRGEQYF. The CDR3, as DNA: TGTGCCAGCAGTACACGGTGGACTAGCGGGAGAGGAGAGCAGTACTTC.

This clonotype was counted at least ten times. The J gene is TRBJ2-5, the V gene TRBV12-3 or TRBV12-4; 7 bases line up with TRBD1. This CDR3 is built from 14 residues. The V and J ends lost 8 bases and 5 bases, in that order; junction bases with no gene match: 11. The CDR3 DNA reads TGTGCCAGCCTTTCGACAGGGCGTCGCGAGACCCAGTACTTC. Translated: CASLSTGRRETQYF.

The sample holds a few counts of this clonotype. The J gene is TRBJ2-7, the V gene TRBV27; the match to TRBD2 covers 7 bases. The V and J ends lost 6 bases and 4 bases, in that order; junction bases with no gene match: 9. Germline V gene lookup returns CDR1 MNHEY and CDR2 SMNVEV (reference sequence). The CDR3 totals 14 residues. As DNA, the CDR3 is TGTGCCAGCAGCCCCCGGGACTATCCTTACGAGCAGTACTTC. Translated, it gives CASSPRDYPYEQYF.

This clonotype has a count of ten or more. The V and J genes are TRBV18 and TRBJ1-3; TRBD1 aligns across 10 bases. The length of the CDR3 is 16 residues. Germline-derived CDR1 and CDR2 are KGHSH and LQKENI. With V trimmed by 1 base and J by 2 bases, 2 bases remained unmatched. CDR3 nucleotide sequence: TGTGCCAGCTCACCACAAGGACAGGGGGCTGGAAACACCATATATTTT. Translated, it gives CASSPQGQGAGNTIYF.